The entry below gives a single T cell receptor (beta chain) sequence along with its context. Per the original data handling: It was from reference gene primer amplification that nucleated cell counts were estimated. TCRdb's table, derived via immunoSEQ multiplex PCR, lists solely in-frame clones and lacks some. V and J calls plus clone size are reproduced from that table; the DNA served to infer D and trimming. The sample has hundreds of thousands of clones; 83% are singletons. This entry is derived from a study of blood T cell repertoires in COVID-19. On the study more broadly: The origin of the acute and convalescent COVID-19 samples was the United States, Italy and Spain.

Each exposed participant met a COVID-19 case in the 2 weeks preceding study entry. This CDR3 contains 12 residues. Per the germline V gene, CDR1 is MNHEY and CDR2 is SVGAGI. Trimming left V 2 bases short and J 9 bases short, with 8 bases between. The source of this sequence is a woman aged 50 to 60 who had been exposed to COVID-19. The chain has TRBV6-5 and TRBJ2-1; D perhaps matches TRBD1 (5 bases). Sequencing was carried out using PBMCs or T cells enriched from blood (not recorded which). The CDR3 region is CASSYRGREQFF. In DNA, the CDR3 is TGTGCCAGCAGTTACAGGGGCCGTGAGCAGTTCTTC.